The next 15 T cell receptor beta chains were all read from a single sample in a study of blood T cell repertoires in COVID-19. The data were produced by immunoSEQ multiplex PCR, yet TCRdb's version contains in-frame clones alone and is incomplete. The table shows 85,000 to 100,000 clones, with roughly 72% occurring only once. The specimen sequenced was peripheral blood. The receptors stem from a woman aged 60-75 years in a cohort sampled during active or convalescent COVID-19.

The chain couples TRBV11-3 to TRBJ2-5, with 13 bases fitting TRBD2. Germline V CDR1 and CDR2: SGHNT, YENEEA. V lost 6 bases to trimming and J lost 3 bases; unmatched junction nucleotides: 7. The CDR3 has 16 amino acids. CDR3 bases: TGTGCCAGCAGTGCGGGACTAGCGGGATTTAAAGAGACCCAGTACTTC. Protein: CASSAGLAGFKETQYF.

The chain links TRBV10-3 to TRBJ1-1, with D uncertain. Germline CDR1 ENHRY, CDR2 SYGVKD. This CDR3 has 14 amino acids. V was pared by 3 bases and J by 2 bases, with 10 bases between. The CDR3 is CAISDRTGNTEAFF. The CDR3 DNA is TGTGCCATCAGTGATAGGACGGGAAACACTGAAGCTTTCTTT.

The chain recombines TRBV4-2 with TRBJ2-1, with TRBD1 matching over 7 bases. V lost 3 bases and J lost 0; bases outside the gene matches: 2. The CDR3 totals 15 residues. CDR1 and CDR2 from the germline V gene are LGHNA and YNFKEQ. The DNA for the CDR3 is TGTGCCAGCAGCCAGGACAGGAGCTCCTACAATGAGCAGTTCTTC. This translates into CASSQDRSSYNEQFF.

This sequence joins TRBV9 and TRBJ2-1; D is possibly TRBD1 (5 bases). The CDR3 sequence is 15 residues long. V was shortened by 0 bases and J by 5 bases, with 12 bases between the two germline ends. Germline CDR1 reads SGDLS; CDR2 reads YYNGEE. The CDR3 coding sequence is TGTGCCAGCAGCGTAGAAGGGGCCCGGGACAATGAGCAGTTCTTC. Amino acids: CASSVEGARDNEQFF.

The chain carries TRBV19 and TRBJ1-2, with D uncertain. CDR1 and CDR2 (germline): LNHDA, SQIVND (reference sequence). V was clipped by 1 base and J by 4 bases, with 16 bases between them. This CDR3 has 16 residues. The CDR3 nucleotides are TGTGCCAGTAGTATAGGTAACCTCCGCTCCGGCTATGGCTACACCTTC. This translates into CASSIGNLRSGYGYTF. Full variable domain (rest looked up from reference TRBV19 and TRBJ1-2): DGGITQSPKYLFRKEGQNVTLSCEQNLNHDAMYWYRQDPGQGLRLIYYSQIVNDFQKGDIAEGYSVSREKKESFPLTVTSAQKNPTAFYLCASSIGNLRSGYGYTFGSGTRLTVV.

A note on this clone: Other DNA sequences within the sample encode an identical CDR3. CDR3 sequence (DNA): TGTGCCAGCAGCGTGGGGGGTCGGAACACTGAAGCTTTCTTT. It encodes CASSVGGRNTEAFF. V usage is TRBV9 and J usage is TRBJ1-1, with D possibly being TRBD1 (5 bases). Germline values: CDR1 SGDLS, CDR2 YYNGEE. This CDR3 contains 14 residues. V lost 2 bases to trimming and J lost 1 base, with 9 bases between them.

This chain connects TRBV18 to TRBJ1-5; 9 bases are a match to TRBD1. CDR1 and CDR2 from the germline V gene are KGHSH and LQKENI. This CDR3 has 16 amino acids. With V trimmed by 4 bases and J by 6 bases, 10 bases remained unmatched. CDR3 in DNA: TGTGCCAGCTCACGTTCTGTAGGGACAGGGAGTCAGCCCCAGCATTTT. It specifies CASSRSVGTGSQPQHF.

The chain couples TRBV28 to TRBJ1-2; D not resolved. Germline values: CDR1 MDHEN, CDR2 SYDVKM. The CDR3 consists of 12 residues. V dropped 8 bases and J dropped 0 bases, with 7 bases sitting between them. CDR3 DNA: TGTGCCAGCTCCACAGCTAACTATGGCTACACCTTC. Encoded protein: CASSTANYGYTF.

This chain joins TRBV24-1 and TRBJ2-1; 13 bases align to TRBD2. There are 18 residues in the CDR3. Germline V lookup: CDR1 KGHDR, CDR2 SFDVKD. V trimming: 5 bases; J trimming: 0 bases; junction bases outside the gene matches: 6. The CDR3 sequence is CATSARLAGGSSYNEQFF. In DNA, the CDR3 is TGTGCCACCAGTGCTAGACTAGCGGGGGGAAGCTCCTACAATGAGCAGTTCTTC.

This chain joins TRBV19 and TRBJ2-3, with 10 bases aligning to TRBD2. The germline V gene encodes CDR1 LNHDA and CDR2 SQIVND (reference sequence). The CDR3 loop spans 15 amino acids. After removal of 7 bases from V and 5 bases from J, the junction contained 9 bases not matched to a gene. This CDR3 reads CASTPLAGYKDTQYF. Written as DNA, the CDR3 is TGTGCCAGTACTCCACTAGCGGGGTATAAAGATACGCAGTATTTT.

This clone was picked up a small number of times. The chain carries TRBV4-1 and TRBJ1-5; D is unclear. Deletions cut 0 bases from V and 4 bases from J, with 10 bases between. CDR3 length: 15 amino acids. Germline assignment: CDR1 MGHRA and CDR2 YSYEKL. The CDR3 here is CASSQDRRSNQPQHF. The CDR3 bases are TGCGCCAGCAGCCAAGATCGGCGGAGTAATCAGCCCCAGCATTTT.

V gene TRBV15 combines with J gene TRBJ2-5, with 14 bases identical to TRBD2. Germline loops: CDR1 LNHNV, CDR2 YYDKDF (reference sequence). This CDR3 contains 16 residues. With 1 base clipped from V and 4 bases from J, the junction kept 2 bases outside the gene matches. The CDR3 spells CATSRGGLAGGETQYF. CDR3 DNA: TGTGCCACCAGCAGAGGCGGACTAGCGGGGGGAGAGACCCAGTACTTC.

This chain uses TRBV7-3 with TRBJ2-2; 9 bases fit TRBD1. Germline V lookup: CDR1 SGHTA, CDR2 FQGTGA. V was pared by 5 bases and J by 5 bases, with 9 bases of the junction left unmatched. The CDR3 loop spans 16 amino acids. The DNA of the CDR3 is TGTGCCAGCAGCGTAGGGGACAGGGCCGGGACCGGGGAGCTGTTTTTT. Amino acid sequence: CASSVGDRAGTGELFF.

The J gene is TRBJ1-2, the V gene TRBV2, with D perhaps matching TRBD1 (5 bases). The CDR3 is made up of 13 amino acids. The V end was cut by 6 bases, the J end by 3 bases, with 11 bases between. Germline values: CDR1 SNHLY, CDR2 FYNNEI. The CDR3 sequence is CASRNQGHYGYTF. CDR3 sequence (DNA): TGTGCCAGCAGGAACCAGGGTCACTATGGCTACACCTTC.

The CDR3 DNA sequence: TGTGCCAGCAGCTTAGAAGGGGATAGCAATCAGCCCCAGCATTTT. This gives the protein CASSLEGDSNQPQHF. The chain couples TRBV7-9 to TRBJ1-5; D may be TRBD1 (5 bases). The V and J ends lost 1 base and 0 bases respectively, with 7 bases between them. The CDR3 length is 15 residues. Germline loops: CDR1 SEHNR, CDR2 FQNEAQ (reference sequence). Full variable domain (rest looked up from reference TRBV7-9 and TRBJ1-5): DTGVSQNPRHKITKRGQNVTFRCDPISEHNRLYWYRQTLGQGPEFLTYFQNEAQLEKSRLLSDRFSAERPKGSFSTLEIQRTEQGDSAMYLCASSLEGDSNQPQHFGDGTRLSIL.